This T cell receptor (beta chain) was documented in a study of T-cell reconstitution after alpha-beta-depleted transplantation in children. Preparation of the TCRbeta library was carried out with unique molecular identifiers. Each CDR3 protein gets one entry after TCRdb re-called the PCR reads with MiXCR. Of 250,000 to 300,000 distinct CDR3 sequences listed, about a tenth are singletons. This clonotype showed up many times. Per the germline V gene, CDR1 is SEHNR and CDR2 is FQNEAQ (reference sequence). This CDR3 has 17 residues. Trimming removed 3 bases from V and 1 base from J, with 17 bases in between.

The chain couples TRBV7-9 to TRBJ2-3; D remains ambiguous. This specimen was PBMCs, taken before TCRalphabeta/CD19-depleted stem cell transplant. The TCR sequence derives from a boy under three years old with acute myeloid leukemia, due to receive a stem cell transplant. The CDR3 nucleotides are TGTGCCAGCAGCTTCCAACATAGGGTATCGGGCACAGATACGCAGTATTTT. The encoded protein is CASSFQHRVSGTDTQYF. The full variable domain, with the rest looked up from reference TRBV7-9 and TRBJ2-3, is DTGVSQNPRHKITKRGQNVTFRCDPISEHNRLYWYRQTLGQGPEFLTYFQNEAQLEKSRLLSDRFSAERPKGSFSTLEIQRTEQGDSAMYLCASSFQHRVSGTDTQYFGPGTRLTVL.